This passage covers 15 T cell receptor beta chains from one sample sequenced in a study of T cell responses to AZD1222 COVID-19 vaccine. This table comes from immunoSEQ multiplex PCR, and its TCRdb copy is limited to in-frame clones, with some not included. The sample comprises about 140,000 clones, 80% to 95% of which are singletons, and approximately 7% rests with the top ten. The starting material was peripheral blood, obtained 28 days after the second AZD1222 dose. All receptors come from an adult who received the AZD1222 COVID-19 vaccine.

The rearrangement uses TRBV12-3 or TRBV12-4 and TRBJ1-4; D is uncertain. The V end lost 4 bases, the J end lost 10 bases, and 7 bases lay between the germline ends. The CDR3 consists of 11 residues. The CDR3, as DNA: TGTGCCAGCAGTTCGATCGGAAAACTGTTTTTT. Amino acid sequence: CASSSIGKLFF.

This rearrangement joins TRBV6-2 or TRBV6-3 to TRBJ2-1; unclear D gene. The CDR3 length is 14 residues. CDR1 MNHEY and CDR2 SVGEGT come from the germline V gene. V was clipped by 2 bases and J by 4 bases, with 9 bases between them. In nucleotides, the CDR3 is TGTGCCAGCAGTTACAGGGTCCCTTACAATGAGCAGTTCTTC. The encoded protein is CASSYRVPYNEQFF.

The genes are TRBV19 and TRBJ1-6, with TRBD1 matching over 10 bases. CDR3 length equals 15 residues. CDR1 LNHDA and CDR2 SQIVND come from the germline V gene (reference sequence). Trimming at V came to 3 bases and at J to 10 bases, leaving 6 bases not matched to a gene. Written as DNA, the CDR3 is TGTGCCAGTAGTATGGGAGACAGGGGGCAATCACCCCTCCACTTT. It yields the protein CASSMGDRGQSPLHF.

The chain employs TRBV12-3 or TRBV12-4 and TRBJ1-1, with D possibly being TRBD1 (5 bases). The CDR3 is 12 residues long. V was cut by 8 bases and J by 10 bases, with 17 bases left in between. The CDR3 is CASYEIGQGAFF. The CDR3 DNA reads TGTGCCAGCTACGAAATAGGGCAGGGAGCTTTCTTT.

The V gene is TRBV5-1, the J gene TRBJ1-2, with D possibly TRBD1 on 5 matching bases. Germline V gene sequence: CDR1 SGHRS, CDR2 YFSETQ. The V and J ends lost 1 base and 5 bases respectively, with 18 bases between them. This CDR3 is built from 16 residues. This CDR3 reads CASSLNWGRLRYGYTF. Here the CDR3 DNA reads TGCGCCAGCAGCTTGAATTGGGGCCGTCTCAGATATGGCTACACCTTC.

V and J are TRBV30 and TRBJ1-2; D might be TRBD1 (6 bases). The germline V and J ends were trimmed by 6 bases and 8 bases, with 28 bases remaining between them. CDR3 length: 16 residues. CDR1 and CDR2 (germline): GTSNPN, SVGIG (reference sequence). CDR3 sequence: CACPHSYGEGGGGYTF. The CDR3 DNA follows: TGTGCCTGCCCTCACTCCTACGGGGAAGGAGGGGGAGGCTACACCTTC.

This clone was seen just once. V is TRBV27 and J is TRBJ1-2; 10 positions agree with TRBD1. J gave up 7 bases and V 5 bases, and 10 bases lay outside the gene matches. CDR3 length equals 15 residues. The germline CDR1 and CDR2 sequences are MNHEY and SMNVEV (reference sequence). CDR3 in DNA: TGTGCCAGCAGTCCCAGGACAGGGGGGGGTGGTGGCTACACCTTC. Its protein product is CASSPRTGGGGGYTF.

The chain couples TRBV5-1 to TRBJ1-1; 7 bases line up with TRBD1. The germline CDR1 and CDR2 sequences are SGHRS and YFSETQ. This CDR3 is 13 amino acids long. After removal of 4 bases from V and 4 bases from J, the junction contained 4 bases not matched to a gene. This CDR3 is CASSVDRSTEAFF. The CDR3 DNA sequence: TGCGCCAGCAGCGTGGACAGGTCCACTGAAGCTTTCTTT.

This sequence joins TRBV20-1 and TRBJ1-2; D gene unclear. Per the germline V gene, CDR1 is DFQATT and CDR2 is SNEGSKA (reference sequence). Trimming removed 3 bases at V and 4 bases at J, with 0 bases between. The CDR3 is 9 amino acids. In nucleotides, the CDR3 is TGCAGTGCTAGCTATGGCTACACCTTC. Translation: CSASYGYTF.

The chain links TRBV28 to TRBJ2-7; perhaps TRBD2 as D (6 bases). V was trimmed by 5 bases and J by 0 bases, leaving 17 bases between them. This CDR3 comprises 16 residues. Germline CDR1 is MDHEN and CDR2 is SYDVKM. This chain's CDR3 is CASSPTWGESSYEQYF. CDR3 in DNA: TGTGCCAGCAGTCCAACCTGGGGGGAGAGCTCCTACGAGCAGTACTTC.

The chain employs TRBV6-1 and TRBJ1-5, with D unresolved. V lost 2 bases and J lost 6, with 14 bases in between. The CDR3 is made up of 15 amino acids. Germline V gene lookup returns CDR1 MNHNS and CDR2 SASEGT. CDR3 in DNA: TGTGCCAGCAGTGAACTTTATAGAATCGTTCAGCCCCAGCATTTT. The encoded protein is CASSELYRIVQPQHF.

The chain couples TRBV19 to TRBJ1-5; 7 bases align to TRBD1. Per germline, CDR1 LNHDA and CDR2 SQIVND (reference sequence). The CDR3 spans 17 residues. Unmatched junction bases numbered 19, after V lost 9 bases and J lost 5 bases. The CDR3 is CASSAFQRDRLYQPQHF. CDR3 nucleotides: TGTGCCAGCAGTGCCTTTCAGCGGGACAGACTATATCAGCCCCAGCATTTT.

The genes are TRBV7-2 and TRBJ2-5; weak D call: TRBD1 (6 bases). Germline V gene data show CDR1 as SGHTA and CDR2 as FQGNSA. CDR3 length equals 12 residues. The V and J ends lost 6 bases and 5 bases respectively, with 10 bases between them. CDR3: CASSTGLETQYF. The DNA for the CDR3 is TGTGCCAGCAGTACAGGGTTGGAGACCCAGTACTTC.

The chain employs TRBV6-1 and TRBJ1-1, with D uncertain. Germline V lookup: CDR1 MNHNS, CDR2 SASEGT. Trimming left V 2 bases short and J 10 bases short, with 14 bases between. This CDR3 spans 13 amino acids. The CDR3 nucleotides are TGTGCCAGCAGTGAATTCATGATTAGGAGAGCTTTCTTT. Protein: CASSEFMIRRAFF.

This chain connects TRBV5-1 to TRBJ1-1; 7 nucleotides match TRBD1. This CDR3 has 15 amino acids. V was clipped by 5 bases and J by 3 bases; unmatched bases: 10. Germline V CDR1 and CDR2: SGHRS, YFSETQ. The CDR3 DNA sequence: TGCGCCAGCAGGCGGACAGGAGGTTTGGACACTGAAGCTTTCTTT. It encodes CASRRTGGLDTEAFF.